This T cell receptor (beta chain) was found in a study of T cell changes during pregnancy in multiple sclerosis (dated by TCRdb to the late 2010s). Describing the broader study: Changes in the T cell repertoire over the course of pregnancy were examined in this study in women with multiple sclerosis.

Library creation used the immunoSEQ multiplex PCR assay. TCRdb holds this immuneACCESS table with in-frame rearrangements only. Some clones are missing; in checked studies, unresolved V genes explain under half, and the rest has no known cause. This sample comprises around 40,000 clones, 92% of them detected only once. The ten biggest clones cover about 0.8% of the sample. V sheds 5 bases and J sheds 5 bases, leaving 9 bases between their ends. The CDR3 sequence holds 12 residues, the cysteine and phenylalanine included. The only DNA kept is the CDR3, 36 bases in frame from the first base. The germline V gene specifies KGHSH as CDR1 and LQKENI as CDR2. As for this clone: Its antigen is currently not known. Base qualities are missing; no much larger clone stands one base away.

The chain is encoded by TRBV18 joined to TRBJ2-5; TRBD2 is possibly the D segment (6 matching bases). This specimen consisted of CD4+ T cells from peripheral blood mononuclear cells, obtained in the third trimester of pregnancy. This clonotype was sampled from a female donor with multiple sclerosis, enrolled in a pregnancy study. The nucleotides are TGTGCCAGCTCAAGAGGGAGGGAGACCCAGTACTTC. Translated, it gives CASSRGRETQYF. With the portions outside the CDR3 filled from the reference TRBV18 and TRBJ2-5 genes, the complete variable region becomes NAGVMQNPRHLVRRRGQEARLRCSPMKGHSHVYWYRQLPEEGLKFMVYLQKENIIDESGMPKERFSAEFPKEGPSILRIQQVVRGDSAAYFCASSRGRETQYFGPGTRLLVL.